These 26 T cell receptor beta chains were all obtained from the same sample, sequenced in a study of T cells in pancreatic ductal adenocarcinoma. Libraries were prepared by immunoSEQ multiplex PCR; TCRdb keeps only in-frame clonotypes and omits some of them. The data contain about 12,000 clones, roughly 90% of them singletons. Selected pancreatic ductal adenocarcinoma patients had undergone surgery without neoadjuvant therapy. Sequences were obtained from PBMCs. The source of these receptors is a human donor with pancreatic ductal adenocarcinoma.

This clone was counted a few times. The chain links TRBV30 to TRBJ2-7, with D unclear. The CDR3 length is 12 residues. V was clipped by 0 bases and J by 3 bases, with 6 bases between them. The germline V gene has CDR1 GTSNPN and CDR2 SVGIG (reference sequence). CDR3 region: CAWSVSNYEQYF. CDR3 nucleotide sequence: TGTGCCTGGAGTGTATCTAACTACGAGCAGTACTTC.

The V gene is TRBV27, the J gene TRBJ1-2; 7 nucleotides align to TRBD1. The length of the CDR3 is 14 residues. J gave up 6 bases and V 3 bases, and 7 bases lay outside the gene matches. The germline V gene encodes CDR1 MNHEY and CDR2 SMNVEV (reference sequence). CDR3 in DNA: TGTGCCAGCAGTTTCGCAGACAGGGTACATGGCTACACCTTC. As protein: CASSFADRVHGYTF.

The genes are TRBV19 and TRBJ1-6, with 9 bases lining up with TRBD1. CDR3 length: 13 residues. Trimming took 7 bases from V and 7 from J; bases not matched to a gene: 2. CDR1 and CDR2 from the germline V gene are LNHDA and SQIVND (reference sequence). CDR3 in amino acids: CASNDRGNSPLHF. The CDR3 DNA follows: TGTGCCAGTAATGACAGGGGGAATTCACCCCTCCACTTT.

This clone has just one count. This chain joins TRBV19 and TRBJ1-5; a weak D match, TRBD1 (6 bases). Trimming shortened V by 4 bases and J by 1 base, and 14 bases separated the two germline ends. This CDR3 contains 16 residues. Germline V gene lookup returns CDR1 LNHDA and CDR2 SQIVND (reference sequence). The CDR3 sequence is CASSTRGQWSNQPQHF. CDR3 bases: TGTGCCAGTAGTACAAGAGGACAGTGGAGCAATCAGCCCCAGCATTTT.

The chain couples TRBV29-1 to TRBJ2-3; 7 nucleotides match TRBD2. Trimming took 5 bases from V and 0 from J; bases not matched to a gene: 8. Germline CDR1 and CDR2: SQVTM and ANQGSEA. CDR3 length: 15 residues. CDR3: CSVSTLSGSTDTQYF. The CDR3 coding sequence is TGCAGCGTTAGTACACTTAGCGGGAGCACAGATACGCAGTATTTT.

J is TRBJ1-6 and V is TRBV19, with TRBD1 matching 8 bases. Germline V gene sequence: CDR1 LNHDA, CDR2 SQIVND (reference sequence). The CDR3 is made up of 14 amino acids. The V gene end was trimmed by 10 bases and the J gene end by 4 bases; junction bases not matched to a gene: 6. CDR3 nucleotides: TGTGCCACTGCAGGGGGCCAGTATAATTCACCCCTCCACTTT. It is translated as CATAGGQYNSPLHF.

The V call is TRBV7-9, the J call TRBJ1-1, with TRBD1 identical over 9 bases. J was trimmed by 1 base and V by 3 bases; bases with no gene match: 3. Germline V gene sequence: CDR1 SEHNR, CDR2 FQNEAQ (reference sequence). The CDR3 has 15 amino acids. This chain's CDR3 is CASSLGQGENTEAFF. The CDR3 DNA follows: TGTGCCAGCAGCTTGGGACAGGGCGAGAACACTGAAGCTTTCTTT.

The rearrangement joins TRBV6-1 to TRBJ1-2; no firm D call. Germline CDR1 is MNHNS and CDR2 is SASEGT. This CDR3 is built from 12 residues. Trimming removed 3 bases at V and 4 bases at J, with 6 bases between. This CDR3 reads CASSDYSYGYTF. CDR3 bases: TGTGCCAGCAGTGATTATAGCTATGGCTACACCTTC.

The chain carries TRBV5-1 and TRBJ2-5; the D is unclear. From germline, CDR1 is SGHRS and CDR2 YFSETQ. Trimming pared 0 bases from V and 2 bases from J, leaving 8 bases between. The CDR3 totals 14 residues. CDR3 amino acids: CASSLGTEQETQYF. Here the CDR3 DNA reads TGCGCCAGCAGCTTGGGGACGGAGCAAGAGACCCAGTACTTC.

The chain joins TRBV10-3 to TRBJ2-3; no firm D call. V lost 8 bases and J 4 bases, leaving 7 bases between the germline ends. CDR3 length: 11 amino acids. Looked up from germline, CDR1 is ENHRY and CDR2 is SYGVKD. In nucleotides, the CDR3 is TGTGCCATCGGGTCGGCAGATACGCAGTATTTT. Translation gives CAIGSADTQYF.

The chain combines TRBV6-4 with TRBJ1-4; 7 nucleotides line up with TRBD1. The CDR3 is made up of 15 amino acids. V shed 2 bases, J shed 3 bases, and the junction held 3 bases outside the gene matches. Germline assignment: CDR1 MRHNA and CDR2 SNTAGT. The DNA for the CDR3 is TGTGCCAGCAGTGACAGGGGGCCTGCTAATGAAAAACTGTTTTTT. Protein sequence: CASSDRGPANEKLFF.

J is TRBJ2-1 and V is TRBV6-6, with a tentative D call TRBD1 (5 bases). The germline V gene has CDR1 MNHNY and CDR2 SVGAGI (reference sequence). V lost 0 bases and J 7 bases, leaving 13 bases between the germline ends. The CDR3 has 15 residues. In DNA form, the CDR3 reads TGTGCCAGCAGTTACTCGGAGACCAAGGGGAATGAGCAGTTCTTC. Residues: CASSYSETKGNEQFF.

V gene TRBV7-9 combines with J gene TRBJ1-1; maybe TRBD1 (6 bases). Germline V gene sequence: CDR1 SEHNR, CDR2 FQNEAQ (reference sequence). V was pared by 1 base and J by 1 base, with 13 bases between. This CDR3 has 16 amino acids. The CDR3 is CASSLGGTGTNTEAFF. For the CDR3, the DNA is TGTGCCAGCAGCTTAGGCGGAACAGGGACGAACACTGAAGCTTTCTTT.

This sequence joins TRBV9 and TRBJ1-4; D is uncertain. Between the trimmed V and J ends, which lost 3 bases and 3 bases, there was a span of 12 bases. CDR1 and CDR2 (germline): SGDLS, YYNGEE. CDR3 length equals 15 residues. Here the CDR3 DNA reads TGTGCCAGCAGCGGGTCAGGAGGCTCTAATGAAAAACTGTTTTTT. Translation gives CASSGSGGSNEKLFF.

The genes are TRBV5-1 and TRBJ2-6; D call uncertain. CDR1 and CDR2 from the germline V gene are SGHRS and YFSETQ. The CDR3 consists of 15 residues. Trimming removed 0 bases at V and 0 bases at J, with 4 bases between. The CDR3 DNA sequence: TGCGCCAGCAGCTTGGGGGGCTCTGGGGCCAACGTCCTGACTTTC. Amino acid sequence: CASSLGGSGANVLTF.

The CDR3 sequence is CASSEVNRGAKTQYF. The DNA for the CDR3 is TGTGCCAGCAGTGAAGTCAACAGGGGAGCGAAGACCCAGTACTTC. The chain employs TRBV2 and TRBJ2-5; 7 nucleotides line up with TRBD1. Germline V gene lookup returns CDR1 SNHLY and CDR2 FYNNEI. The CDR3 consists of 15 residues. V lost 1 base to trimming and J lost 6 bases; unmatched junction nucleotides: 8.

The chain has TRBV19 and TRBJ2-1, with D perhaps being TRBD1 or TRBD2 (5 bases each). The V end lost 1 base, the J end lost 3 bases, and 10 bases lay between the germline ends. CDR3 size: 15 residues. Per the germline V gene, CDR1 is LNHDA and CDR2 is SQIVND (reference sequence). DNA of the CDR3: TGTGCCAGTAGTATAGGTGGGGGTCTCTACAATGAGCAGTTCTTC. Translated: CASSIGGGLYNEQFF.

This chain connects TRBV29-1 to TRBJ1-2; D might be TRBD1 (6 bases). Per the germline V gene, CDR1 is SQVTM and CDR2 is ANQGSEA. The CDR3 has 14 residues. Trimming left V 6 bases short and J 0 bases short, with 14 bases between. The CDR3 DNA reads TGCAGCGTACAAACAGGGTTAGCTAACTATGGCTACACCTTC. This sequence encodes CSVQTGLANYGYTF.

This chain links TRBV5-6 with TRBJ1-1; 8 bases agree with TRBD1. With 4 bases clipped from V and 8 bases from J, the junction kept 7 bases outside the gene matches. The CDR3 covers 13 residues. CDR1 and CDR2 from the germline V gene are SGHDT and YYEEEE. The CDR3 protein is CASSSRGRGEAFF. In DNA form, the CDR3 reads TGTGCCAGCAGCAGCAGGGGGCGCGGGGAAGCTTTCTTT. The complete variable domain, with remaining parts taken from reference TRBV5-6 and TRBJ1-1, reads DAGVTQSPTHLIKTRGQQVTLRCSPKSGHDTVSWYQQALGQGPQFIFQYYEEEERQRGNFPDRFSGHQFPNYSSELNVNALLLGDSALYLCASSSRGRGEAFFGQGTRLTVV.

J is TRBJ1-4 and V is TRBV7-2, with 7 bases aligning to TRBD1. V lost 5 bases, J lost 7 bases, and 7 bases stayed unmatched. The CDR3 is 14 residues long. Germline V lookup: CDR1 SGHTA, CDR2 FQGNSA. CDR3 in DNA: TGTGCCAGCAGCCTAAACAGGGGCGGTGAAAAACTGTTTTTT. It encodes CASSLNRGGEKLFF.

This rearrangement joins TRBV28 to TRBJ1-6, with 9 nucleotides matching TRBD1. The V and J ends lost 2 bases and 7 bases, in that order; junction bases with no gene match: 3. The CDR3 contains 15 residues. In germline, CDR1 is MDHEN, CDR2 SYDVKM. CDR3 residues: CASSLRQGVNSPLHF. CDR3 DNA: TGTGCCAGCAGTTTAAGACAGGGGGTAAATTCACCCCTCCACTTT.

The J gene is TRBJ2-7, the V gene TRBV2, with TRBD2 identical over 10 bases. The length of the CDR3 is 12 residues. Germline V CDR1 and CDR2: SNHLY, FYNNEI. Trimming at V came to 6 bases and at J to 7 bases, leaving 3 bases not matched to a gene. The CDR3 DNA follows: TGTGCCAGCAGGCTAGCGGGGGATGAGCAGTACTTC. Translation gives CASRLAGDEQYF.

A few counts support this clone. In DNA form, the CDR3 reads TGTGCCAGCAGCCCACAGGGGGCGGCGGACGGGGAGCTGTTTTTT. This translates into CASSPQGAADGELFF. The V call is TRBV7-3, the J call TRBJ2-2; 9 bases map to TRBD1. With 5 bases clipped from V and 7 bases from J, the junction kept 8 bases outside the gene matches. The CDR3 runs 15 residues. CDR1 is SGHTA and CDR2 is FQGTGA in the germline V gene.

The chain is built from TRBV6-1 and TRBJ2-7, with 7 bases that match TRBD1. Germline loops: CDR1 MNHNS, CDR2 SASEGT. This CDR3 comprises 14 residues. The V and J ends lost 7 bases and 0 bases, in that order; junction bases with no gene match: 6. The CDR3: CASTQGQISYEQYF. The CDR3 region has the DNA TGTGCCAGCACCCAGGGACAGATCTCCTACGAGCAGTACTTC.

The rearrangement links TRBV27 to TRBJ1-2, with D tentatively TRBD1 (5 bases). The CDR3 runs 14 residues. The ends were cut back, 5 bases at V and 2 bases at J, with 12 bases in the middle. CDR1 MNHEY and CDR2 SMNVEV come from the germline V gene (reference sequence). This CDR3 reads CASSGSGKNYGYTF. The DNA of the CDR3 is TGTGCCAGCAGTGGGTCAGGGAAGAACTATGGCTACACCTTC.

The CDR3 DNA follows: TGTGCCAGCAGTTCCCGATTCGGGGAGCAGTACTTC. This codes for CASSSRFGEQYF. The rearrangement joins TRBV28 to TRBJ2-7; D not resolved. The CDR3 loop spans 12 amino acids. Germline-derived CDR1 and CDR2 are MDHEN and SYDVKM. V gave up 4 bases and J gave up 7 bases, with 11 bases separating them.